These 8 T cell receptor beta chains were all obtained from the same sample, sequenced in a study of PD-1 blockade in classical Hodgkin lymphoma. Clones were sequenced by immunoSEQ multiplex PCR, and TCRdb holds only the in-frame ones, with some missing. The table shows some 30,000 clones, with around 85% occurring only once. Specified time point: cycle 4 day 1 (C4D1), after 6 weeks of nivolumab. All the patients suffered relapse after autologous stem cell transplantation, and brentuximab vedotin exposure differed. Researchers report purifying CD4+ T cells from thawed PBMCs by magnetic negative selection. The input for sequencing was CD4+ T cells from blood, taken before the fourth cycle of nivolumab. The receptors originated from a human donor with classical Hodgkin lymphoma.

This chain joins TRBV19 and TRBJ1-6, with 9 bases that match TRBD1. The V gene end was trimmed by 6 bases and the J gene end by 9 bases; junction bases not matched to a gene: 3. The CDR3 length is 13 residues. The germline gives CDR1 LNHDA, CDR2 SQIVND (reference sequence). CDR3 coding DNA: TGTGCCAGTAGAGAACAGGGGGCTTCACCCCTCCACTTT. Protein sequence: CASREQGASPLHF.

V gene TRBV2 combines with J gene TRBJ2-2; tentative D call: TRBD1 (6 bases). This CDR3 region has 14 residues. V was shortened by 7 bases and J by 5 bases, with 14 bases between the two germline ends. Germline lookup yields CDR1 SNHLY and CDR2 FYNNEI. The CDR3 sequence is CASKGTGMTGELFF. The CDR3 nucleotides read TGTGCCAGCAAGGGCACAGGGATGACCGGGGAGCTGTTTTTT. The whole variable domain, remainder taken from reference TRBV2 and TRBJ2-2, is EPEVTQTPSHQVTQMGQEVILRCVPISNHLYFYWYRQILGQKVEFLVSFYNNEISEKSEIFDDQFSVERPDGSNFTLKIRSTKLEDSAMYFCASKGTGMTGELFFGEGSRLTVL.

The CDR3 spells CASGPDRGHQPQHF. CDR3 coding DNA: TGTGCTAGTGGTCCCGACAGGGGGCATCAGCCCCAGCATTTT. The chain carries TRBV12-5 and TRBJ1-5, with TRBD1 identical over 10 bases. Germline V gene data show CDR1 as LGHNT and CDR2 as FRNRAP. The V segment lost 5 bases and the J segment 5 bases; nucleotides outside the gene matches: 3. This CDR3 is 14 amino acids long.

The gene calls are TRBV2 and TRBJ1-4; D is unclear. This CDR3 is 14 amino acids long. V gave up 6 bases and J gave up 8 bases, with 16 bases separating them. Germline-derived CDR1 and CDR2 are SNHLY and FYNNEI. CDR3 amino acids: CASRAREGHEKLFF. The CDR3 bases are TGTGCCAGCAGAGCCCGAGAAGGGCACGAAAAACTGTTTTTT.

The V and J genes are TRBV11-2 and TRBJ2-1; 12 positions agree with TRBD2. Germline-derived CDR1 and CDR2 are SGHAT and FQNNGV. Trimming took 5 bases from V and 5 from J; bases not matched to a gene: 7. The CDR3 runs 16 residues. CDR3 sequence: CASSPWTSGIHNEQFF. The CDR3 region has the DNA TGTGCCAGCAGCCCGTGGACTAGCGGGATACACAATGAGCAGTTCTTC.

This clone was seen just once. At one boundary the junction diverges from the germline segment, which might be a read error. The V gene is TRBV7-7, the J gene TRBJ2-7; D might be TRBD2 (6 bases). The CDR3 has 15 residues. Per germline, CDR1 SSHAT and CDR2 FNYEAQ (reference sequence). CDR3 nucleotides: TGTGCTAGCAGCCCCCAAGTCGGAGGGAACTACGAGCAGTACTTC. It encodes CASSPQVGGNYEQYF.

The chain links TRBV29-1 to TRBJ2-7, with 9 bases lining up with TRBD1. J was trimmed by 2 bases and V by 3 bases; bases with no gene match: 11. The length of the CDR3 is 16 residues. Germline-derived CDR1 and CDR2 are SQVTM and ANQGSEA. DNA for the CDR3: TGCAGCGTTGAGGCACAGGGGGCGGTGTTCGCCTACGAGCAGTACTTC. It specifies CSVEAQGAVFAYEQYF.

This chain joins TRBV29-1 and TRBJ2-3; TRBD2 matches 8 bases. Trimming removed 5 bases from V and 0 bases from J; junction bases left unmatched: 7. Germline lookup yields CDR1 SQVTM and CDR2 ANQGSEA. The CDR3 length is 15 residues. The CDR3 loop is CSVTGGAHSTDTQYF. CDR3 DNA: TGCAGCGTTACGGGAGGGGCCCATAGCACAGATACGCAGTATTTT.